This record looks at one TCR beta chain sequence and its context. This CDR3 spans 13 amino acids. V lost 3 bases and J lost 9, with 12 bases in between. Per germline, CDR1 MNHNY and CDR2 SVGAGI (reference sequence). This record comes from a study of blood T cells in healthy people across ages. Peripheral blood from each donor was collected in a volume of approximately 9.5 milliliters. PBMCs numbering at least 7 million were isolated per sample. The authors ran a second PCR of roughly 6 to 12 cycles using a sample-barcoded 5' primer and a J-beta primer mix. Every molecule of cDNA carried a tag from a template-switch adaptor with 12 random nucleotides. TCRdb re-called the 5' RACE reads through MiXCR, storing one row per CDR3 protein. The table has about 970,000 distinct CDR3 sequences, roughly half seen once.

Sequencing was performed on blood. The receptor comes from a woman aged 60 to 75 in good health. The rearrangement links TRBV6-6 to TRBJ2-1, with D tentatively TRBD1 (5 bases). CDR3 coding DNA: TGTGCCAGCAGTTATTACGGGCAGGGTGAGCAGTTCTTC. This gives the protein CASSYYGQGEQFF.